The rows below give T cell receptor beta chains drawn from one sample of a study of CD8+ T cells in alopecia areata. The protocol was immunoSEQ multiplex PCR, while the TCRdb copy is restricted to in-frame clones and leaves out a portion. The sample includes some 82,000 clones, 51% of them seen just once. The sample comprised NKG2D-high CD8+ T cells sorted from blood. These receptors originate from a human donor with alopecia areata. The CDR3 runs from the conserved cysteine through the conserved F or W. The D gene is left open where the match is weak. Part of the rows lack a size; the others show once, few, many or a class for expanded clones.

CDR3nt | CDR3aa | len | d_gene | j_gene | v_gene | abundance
TGCAGCGTTGAAGCAAGGGGTAATATTGGCAGTCTAAACTACGAGCAGTACTTC | CSVEARGNIGSLNYEQYF | 18 | . | TRBJ2-7 | TRBV29-1 | few
TGTGCCACCGAGCGGATCCGGTTCGGGGAGCTGTTTTTT | CATERIRFGELFF | 13 | . | TRBJ2-2 | TRBV6-6 | once
TGTGCCAGCACAGGGGACCCGTTTTCCCCAGATACGCAGTATTTT | CASTGDPFSPDTQYF | 15 | . | TRBJ2-3 | TRBV2 | medium-sized
TGCAGCGTCGGCCACGGGCCCGCTGAAGCTTTCTTT | CSVGHGPAEAFF | 12 | . | TRBJ1-1 | TRBV29-1 | few
TGTGCCAGCAGCCGAGACTACAATGAGCAGTTCTTC | CASSRDYNEQFF | 12 | . | TRBJ2-1 | TRBV7-9 | .
TGTGCCAGCAGTCCCCCCGGGGGCGCCGACGAGCAGTACTTC | CASSPPGGADEQYF | 14 | . | TRBJ2-7 | TRBV7-9 | .
TGTGCCAGCACCTCGATTGGGGGGAGCTCCTACAATGAGCAGTTCTTC | CASTSIGGSSYNEQFF | 16 | . | TRBJ2-1 | TRBV28 | few
TGCAGCGTTGACGACGGGACGGGGACCCAGTACTTC | CSVDDGTGTQYF | 12 | . | TRBJ2-5 | TRBV29-1 | few
TGTGCCAGCAGAGGGGGGACAGGGTCCTACGAGCAGTACTTC | CASRGGTGSYEQYF | 14 | TRBD1 | TRBJ2-7 | TRBV25-1 | .
TGCGCCAGCAGCTTGGAGTTTGGGACAGAGGATGGCTACACCTTC | CASSLEFGTEDGYTF | 15 | TRBD1 | TRBJ1-2 | TRBV5-1 | once
TGTGCCAGCAGTCCTGTGCAGGGGGGAGAGACCCAGTACTTC | CASSPVQGGETQYF | 14 | . | TRBJ2-5 | TRBV11-2 | .
TGTGCTAGTGGTTTGGGAGGAGCGGAAGCTTTCTTT | CASGLGGAEAFF | 12 | . | TRBJ1-1 | TRBV12-5 | .
TGCAGCGTTGGGGGGAGCGAGCAGTACTTC | CSVGGSEQYF | 10 | . | TRBJ2-7 | TRBV29-1 | .
TGCAGCGTTGAAGTGTCGGGGGTTGGGAATGAAAAACTGTTTTTT | CSVEVSGVGNEKLFF | 15 | . | TRBJ1-4 | TRBV29-1 | .
TGTGCCAGCAGCTTAATCGGGACTAGCGGAACCCAAGAGACCCAGTACTTC | CASSLIGTSGTQETQYF | 17 | TRBD2 | TRBJ2-5 | TRBV5-6 | .
TGTGCCAGCGGCAGGGGGAGCAGCCACTATGGCTACACCTTC | CASGRGSSHYGYTF | 14 | TRBD1 | TRBJ1-2 | TRBV27 | few
TGTGCCAGCAGTCTTGGCACTGGATTGCCGTACTTC | CASSLGTGLPYF | 12 | . | TRBJ2-7 | TRBV27 | .
TGCAGCGTTGATTCGACTCGGGGGTGCGGGGGTGAGCAGTTCTTC | CSVDSTRGCGGEQFF | 15 | TRBD2 | TRBJ2-1 | TRBV29-1 | .
TGTGCCAGCAGCTCACCTAGCGATTTCGGGGGCTACACCTTC | CASSSPSDFGGYTF | 14 | . | TRBJ1-2 | TRBV7-9 | few
TGCAGCGTCGCTCGTGGGACTAGCGAGCTGGGCAGTGAGCAGTTCTTC | CSVARGTSELGSEQFF | 16 | TRBD2 | TRBJ2-1 | TRBV29-1 | few
TGTGCCAGCAGGACCGGGACAGGGGGCGATCAGCCCCAGCATTTT | CASRTGTGGDQPQHF | 15 | TRBD1 | TRBJ1-5 | TRBV2 | once
TGTGCCAGCAGCTTCCAAGGGGTTGGAAACACCATATATTTT | CASSFQGVGNTIYF | 14 | . | TRBJ1-3 | TRBV7-9 | .
TGTGCCAGCAGCCCGGGACTAGCGGCCAACAATGAGCAGTTCTTC | CASSPGLAANNEQFF | 15 | TRBD2 | TRBJ2-1 | TRBV7-9 | few
TGCAGCGTTCCTACGGGGGGAAGATACAATGAGCAGTTCTTC | CSVPTGGRYNEQFF | 14 | TRBD2 | TRBJ2-1 | TRBV29-1 | .
TGCGCCAGCAGCCGTGCGATGGACAGGGTACAAGAGACCCAGTACTTC | CASSRAMDRVQETQYF | 16 | TRBD1 | TRBJ2-5 | TRBV5-1 | few
TGTGCCAGCAGCGTAGGAGGCAGGGGCCAAGAGACCCAGTACTTC | CASSVGGRGQETQYF | 15 | . | TRBJ2-5 | TRBV9 | once
TGTGCCAGCACCGTAGGGGGGATGGCAGATACGCAGTATTTT | CASTVGGMADTQYF | 14 | . | TRBJ2-3 | TRBV5-6 | .
TGTGCCAGCAGTAACACCGGGGAGCTGTTTTTT | CASSNTGELFF | 11 | . | TRBJ2-2 | TRBV27 | .
TGCAGCGTTGAACTGGGACTAGCGGGGGCCACCCCTTTCGAGCAGTACTTC | CSVELGLAGATPFEQYF | 17 | TRBD2 | TRBJ2-7 | TRBV29-1 | .
TGTGCCAGCAGTGAGGGGAACACTGAAGCTTTCTTT | CASSEGNTEAFF | 12 | . | TRBJ1-1 | TRBV25-1 | once